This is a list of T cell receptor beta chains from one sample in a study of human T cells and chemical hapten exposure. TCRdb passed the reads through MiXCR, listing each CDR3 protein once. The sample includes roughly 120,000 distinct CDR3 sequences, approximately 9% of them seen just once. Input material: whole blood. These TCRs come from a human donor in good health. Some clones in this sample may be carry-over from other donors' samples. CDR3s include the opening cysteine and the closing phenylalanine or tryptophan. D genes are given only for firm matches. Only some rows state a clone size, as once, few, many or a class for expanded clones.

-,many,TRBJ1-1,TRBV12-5,CASGLVTGAEAFF,TGTGCTAGTGGTTTGGTCACCGGAGCTGAAGCTTTCTTT
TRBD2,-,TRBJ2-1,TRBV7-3,CASSRGREPYNEQFF,TGTGCCAGCAGCCGAGGGAGGGAGCCCTACAATGAGCAGTTCTTC
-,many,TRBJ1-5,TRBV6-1,CASSEWVGGPYQPQHF,TGTGCCAGCAGTGAATGGGTCGGGGGGCCTTATCAGCCCCAGCATTTT
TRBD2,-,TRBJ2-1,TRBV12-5,CASGLTSGGAHEQFF,TGTGCTAGTGGTCTCACTAGCGGGGGGGCCCATGAGCAGTTCTTC
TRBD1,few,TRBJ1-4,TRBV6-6,CASSYPELNRGPNEKLFF,TGTGCCAGCAGTTACCCAGAGTTAAACAGGGGCCCTAATGAAAAACTGTTTTTT
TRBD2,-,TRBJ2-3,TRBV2,CASSDGRAAGTQYF,TGTGCCAGCAGTGACGGGAGGGCCGCCGGTACGCAGTATTTT
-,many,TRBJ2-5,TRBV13,CASSHGRGQETQYF,TGTGCCAGCAGCCACGGGCGTGGGCAAGAGACCCAGTACTTC
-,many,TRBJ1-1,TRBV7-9,CASSPDGAQNTEAFF,TGTGCCAGCAGCCCCGACGGGGCTCAGAACACTGAAGCTTTCTTT
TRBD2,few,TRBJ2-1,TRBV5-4,CASSPNTGTSGGNEQFF,TGTGCCAGCAGCCCCAACACGGGGACTAGCGGGGGAAATGAGCAGTTCTTC
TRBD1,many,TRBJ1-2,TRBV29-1,CSVRDRGLNGYTF,TGCAGCGTCCGGGACAGGGGGCTGAATGGCTACACCTTC
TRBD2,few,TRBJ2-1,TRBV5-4,CASSLGFASGRAGFYNEQFF,TGTGCCAGCAGCTTGGGTTTCGCTAGCGGGAGGGCCGGTTTCTACAATGAGCAGTTCTTC
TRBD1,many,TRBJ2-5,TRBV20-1,CSAAGQGDVGDF,TGCAGTGCTGCGGGACAGGGTGATGTAGGGGACTTC
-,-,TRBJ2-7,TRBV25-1,CASSLSDGSYEQYF,TGTGCCAGCAGTTTATCGGACGGCTCCTACGAGCAGTACTTC
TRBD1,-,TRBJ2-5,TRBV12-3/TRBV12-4,CASSIGQGGQETQYF,TGTGCCAGCAGCATTGGACAGGGGGGACAAGAGACCCAGTACTTC
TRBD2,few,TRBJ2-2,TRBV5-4,CASSRSSGGAAGELFF,TGTGCCAGCAGCAGAAGTAGCGGGGGGGCCGCCGGGGAGCTGTTTTTT
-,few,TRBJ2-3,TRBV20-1,CSARDLGRRSTDTQYF,TGCAGTGCTAGAGATCTTGGCAGAAGAAGCACAGATACGCAGTATTTT
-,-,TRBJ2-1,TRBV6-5,CASSYSKVIDSYNEQFF,TGTGCCAGCAGTTACTCGAAGGTCATCGACTCCTACAATGAGCAGTTCTTC
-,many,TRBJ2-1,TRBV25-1,CASSEQGRHNEQFF,TGTGCCAGCAGTGAACAGGGGAGACACAATGAGCAGTTCTTC
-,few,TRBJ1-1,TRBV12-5,CASGLTSMNTEAFF,TGTGCTAGTGGTTTGACATCAATGAACACTGAAGCTTTCTTT
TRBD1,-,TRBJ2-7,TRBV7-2,CASSPRDRLSYEQYF,TGTGCCAGCAGCCCCCGGGACAGGCTCTCCTACGAGCAGTACTTC
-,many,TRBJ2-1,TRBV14,CASSQDRRREQFF,TGTGCCAGCAGCCAAGATAGGAGGCGGGAGCAGTTCTTC
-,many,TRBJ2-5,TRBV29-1,CSVDSGELVASVKAQYF,TGCAGCGTTGACTCGGGGGAGCTGGTGGCGAGTGTGAAGGCCCAGTACTTC
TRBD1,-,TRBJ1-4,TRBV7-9,CASSLAGGDEKLFF,TGTGCCAGCAGCTTAGCAGGGGGCGATGAAAAACTGTTTTTT
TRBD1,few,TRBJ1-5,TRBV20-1,CSAATGVDQPQHF,TGCAGTGCTGCCACAGGGGTGGATCAGCCCCAGCATTTT
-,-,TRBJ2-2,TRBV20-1,CSAGDPNTGELFF,TGCAGTGCTGGAGATCCGAACACCGGGGAGCTGTTTTTT
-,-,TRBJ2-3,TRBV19,CASTRRGADTQYF,TGTGCCAGCACCCGCAGGGGCGCAGATACGCAGTATTTT
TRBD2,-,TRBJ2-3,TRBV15,CATSRGGTSGSTDTQYF,TGTGCCACCAGCAGAGGAGGGACTAGCGGGAGCACAGATACGCAGTATTTT
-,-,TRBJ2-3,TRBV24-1,CATGDSDTDTQYF,TGTGCCACCGGGGACTCAGACACAGATACGCAGTATTTT
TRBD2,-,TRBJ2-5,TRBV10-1,CASSRIAGETQYF,TGCGCCAGCAGCAGGATAGCGGGAGAGACCCAGTACTTC
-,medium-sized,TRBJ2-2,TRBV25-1,CASRGGTGELFF,TGTGCCAGCAGAGGGGGGACCGGGGAGCTGTTTTTT
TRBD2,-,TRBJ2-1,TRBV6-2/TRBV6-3,CASSEPGLDNEQFF,TGTGCCAGCAGTGAGCCGGGACTAGACAATGAGCAGTTCTTC
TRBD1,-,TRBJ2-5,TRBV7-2,CASSLGDRKEETQYF,TGTGCCAGCAGCTTAGGGGACAGAAAGGAGGAGACCCAGTACTTC
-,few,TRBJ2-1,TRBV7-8,CASSSRREFNEQFF,TGTGCCAGCAGCTCACGCCGGGAGTTTAATGAGCAGTTCTTC
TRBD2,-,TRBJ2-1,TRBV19,CASSILAGGDNEQFF,TGTGCCAGTAGTATCTTAGCGGGAGGGGACAATGAGCAGTTCTTC
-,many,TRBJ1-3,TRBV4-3,CASSHGGGEYSGNTIYF,TGCGCCAGCAGCCATGGGGGAGGAGAATACTCTGGAAACACCATATATTTT
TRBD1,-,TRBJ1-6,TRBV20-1,CSALTGVGSYNSPLHF,TGCAGTGCTCTAACAGGGGTTGGGTCCTATAATTCACCCCTCCACTTT
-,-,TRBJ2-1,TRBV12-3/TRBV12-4,CASSPPVRGVHEQFF,TGTGCCAGCAGTCCCCCAGTGCGCGGAGTCCATGAGCAGTTCTTC
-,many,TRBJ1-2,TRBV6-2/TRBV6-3,CASSYSPGTLPPGHYGYTF,TGTGCCAGCAGCTATTCCCCCGGGACGCTCCCCCCGGGGCACTATGGCTACACCTTC
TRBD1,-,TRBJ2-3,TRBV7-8,CASSLGGQGTDTQYF,TGTGCCAGCAGCTTAGGGGGACAGGGCACAGATACGCAGTATTTT
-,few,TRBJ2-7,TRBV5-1,CASSLGGESYEQYF,TGCGCCAGCAGCTTGGGAGGGGAGTCCTACGAGCAGTACTTC
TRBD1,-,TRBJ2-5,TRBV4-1,CASSQGNRGQETQYF,TGCGCCAGCAGCCAAGGCAACAGGGGCCAAGAGACCCAGTACTTC
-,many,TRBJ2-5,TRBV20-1,CSARTPQETQYF,TGCAGTGCTAGGACACCTCAAGAGACCCAGTACTTC